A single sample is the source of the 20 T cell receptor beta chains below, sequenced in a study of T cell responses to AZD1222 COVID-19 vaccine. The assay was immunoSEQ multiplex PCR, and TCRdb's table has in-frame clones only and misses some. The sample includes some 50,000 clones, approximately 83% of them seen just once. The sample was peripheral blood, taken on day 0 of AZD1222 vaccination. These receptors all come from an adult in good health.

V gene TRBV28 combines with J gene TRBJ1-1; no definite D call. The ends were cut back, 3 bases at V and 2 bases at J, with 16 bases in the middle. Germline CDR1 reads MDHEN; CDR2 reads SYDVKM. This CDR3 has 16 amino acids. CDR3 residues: CASSFWVRGGNTEAFF. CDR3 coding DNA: TGTGCCAGCAGTTTCTGGGTGAGAGGCGGCAACACTGAAGCTTTCTTT.

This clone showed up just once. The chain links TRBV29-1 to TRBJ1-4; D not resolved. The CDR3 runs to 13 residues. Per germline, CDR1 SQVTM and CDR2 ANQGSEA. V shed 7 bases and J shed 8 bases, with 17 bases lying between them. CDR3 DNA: TGCAGCGCGGCGGTGAGTGCGGCGGAAAAACTGTTTTTT. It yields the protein CSAAVSAAEKLFF.

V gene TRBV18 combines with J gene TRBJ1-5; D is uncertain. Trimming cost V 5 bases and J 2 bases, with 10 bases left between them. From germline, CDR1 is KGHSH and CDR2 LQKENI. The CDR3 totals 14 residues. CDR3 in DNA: TGTGCCAGCTCAGAATCTGGGGGCAATCAGCCCCAGCATTTT. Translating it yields CASSESGGNQPQHF.

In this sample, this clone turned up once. This CDR3 reads CASTGDFRVYTF. In DNA, the CDR3 is TGTGCCAGCACCGGGGACTTTCGGGTCTACACCTTC. The gene calls are TRBV27 and TRBJ1-2; a weak D match, TRBD1 (5 bases). Trimming cost V 7 bases and J 10 bases, with 16 bases left between them. This CDR3 is 12 amino acids long. CDR1 and CDR2 from the germline V gene are MNHEY and SMNVEV (reference sequence).

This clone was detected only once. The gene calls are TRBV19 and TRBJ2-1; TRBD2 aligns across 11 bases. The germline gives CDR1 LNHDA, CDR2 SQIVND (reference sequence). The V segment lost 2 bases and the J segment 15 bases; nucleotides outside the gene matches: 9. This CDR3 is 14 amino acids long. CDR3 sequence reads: CASSINGLAGPGFF. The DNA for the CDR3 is TGTGCCAGTAGTATAAACGGACTAGCGGGTCCCGGGTTCTTC.

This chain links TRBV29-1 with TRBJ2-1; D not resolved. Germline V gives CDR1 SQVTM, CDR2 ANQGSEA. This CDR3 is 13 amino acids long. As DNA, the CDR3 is TGCAGGGCGGAAGGGCAGCTGGACAATGAGCAGTTCTTC. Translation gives CRAEGQLDNEQFF.

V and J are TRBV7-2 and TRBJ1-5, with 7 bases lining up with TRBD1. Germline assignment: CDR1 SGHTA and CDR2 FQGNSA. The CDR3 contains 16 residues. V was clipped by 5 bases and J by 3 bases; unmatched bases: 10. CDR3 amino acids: CASSTQPGQYNQPQHF. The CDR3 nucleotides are TGTGCCAGCAGCACGCAACCGGGACAGTACAATCAGCCCCAGCATTTT.

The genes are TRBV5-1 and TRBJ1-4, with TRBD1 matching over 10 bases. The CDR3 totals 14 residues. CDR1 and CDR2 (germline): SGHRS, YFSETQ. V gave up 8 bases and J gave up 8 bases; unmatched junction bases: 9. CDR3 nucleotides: TGCGCCAGTTACCCGGGACAGGGGAGAGAAAAACTGTTTTTT. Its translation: CASYPGQGREKLFF.

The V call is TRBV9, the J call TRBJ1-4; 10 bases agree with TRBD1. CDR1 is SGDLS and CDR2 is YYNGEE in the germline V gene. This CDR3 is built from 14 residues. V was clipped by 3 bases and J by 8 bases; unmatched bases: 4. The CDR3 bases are TGTGCCAGCAGCGGGACAGGGGGATACGAAAAACTGTTTTTT. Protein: CASSGTGGYEKLFF.

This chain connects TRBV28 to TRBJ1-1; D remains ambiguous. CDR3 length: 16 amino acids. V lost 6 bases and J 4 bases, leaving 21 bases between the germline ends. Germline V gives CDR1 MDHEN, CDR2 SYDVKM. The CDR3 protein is CASRYTKPSGSTEAFF. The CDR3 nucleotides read TGTGCCAGCAGGTACACAAAGCCGTCAGGAAGCACTGAAGCTTTCTTT.

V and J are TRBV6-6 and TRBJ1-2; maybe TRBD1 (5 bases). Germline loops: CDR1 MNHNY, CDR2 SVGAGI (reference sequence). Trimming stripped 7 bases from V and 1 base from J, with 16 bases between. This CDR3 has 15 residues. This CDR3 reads CASTLLGGVNYGYTF. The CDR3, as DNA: TGTGCCAGCACGTTACTGGGGGGGGTTAACTATGGCTACACCTTC.

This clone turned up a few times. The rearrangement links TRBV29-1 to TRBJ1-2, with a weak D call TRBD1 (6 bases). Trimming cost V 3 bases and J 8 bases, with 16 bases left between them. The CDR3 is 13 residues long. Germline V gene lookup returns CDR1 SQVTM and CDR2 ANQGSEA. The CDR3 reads CSVEGPGGRGYTF. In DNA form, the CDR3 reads TGCAGCGTTGAGGGGCCCGGGGGCCGGGGCTACACCTTC.

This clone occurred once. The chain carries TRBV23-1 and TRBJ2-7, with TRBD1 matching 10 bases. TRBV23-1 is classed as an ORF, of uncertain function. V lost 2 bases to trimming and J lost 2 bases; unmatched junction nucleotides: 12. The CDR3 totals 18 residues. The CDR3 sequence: CASSQTFGTGATTYEQYF. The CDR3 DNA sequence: TGCGCCAGCAGTCAAACGTTCGGGACAGGGGCCACAACCTACGAGCAGTACTTC.

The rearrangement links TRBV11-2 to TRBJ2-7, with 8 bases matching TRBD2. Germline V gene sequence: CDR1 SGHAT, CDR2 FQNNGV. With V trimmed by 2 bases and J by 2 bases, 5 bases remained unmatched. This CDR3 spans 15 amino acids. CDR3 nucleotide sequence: TGTGCCAGCAGCTTATTCCGGGGGGGGACCTACGAGCAGTACTTC. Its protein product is CASSLFRGGTYEQYF.

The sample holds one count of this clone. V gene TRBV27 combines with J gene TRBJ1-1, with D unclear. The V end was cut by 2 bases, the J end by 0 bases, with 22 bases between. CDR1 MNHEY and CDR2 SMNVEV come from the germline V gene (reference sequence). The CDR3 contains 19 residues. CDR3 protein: CASSLMRPRFGRMNTEAFF. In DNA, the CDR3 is TGTGCCAGCAGTTTAATGCGTCCGAGGTTCGGACGGATGAACACTGAAGCTTTCTTT.

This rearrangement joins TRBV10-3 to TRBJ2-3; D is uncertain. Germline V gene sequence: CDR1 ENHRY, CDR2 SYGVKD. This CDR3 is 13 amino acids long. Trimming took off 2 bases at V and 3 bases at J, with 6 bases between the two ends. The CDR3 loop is CAISEGVTDTQYF. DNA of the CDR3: TGTGCCATCAGTGAGGGGGTTACAGATACGCAGTATTTT.

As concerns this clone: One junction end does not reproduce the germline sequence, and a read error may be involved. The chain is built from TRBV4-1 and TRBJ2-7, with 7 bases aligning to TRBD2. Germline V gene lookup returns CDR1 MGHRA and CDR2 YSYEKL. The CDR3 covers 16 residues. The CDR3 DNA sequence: TGCGCCCGCAGCCGAGCGGGGCGGGGGAGCTCCTACGAGCAGTACTTC. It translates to CARSRAGRGSSYEQYF.

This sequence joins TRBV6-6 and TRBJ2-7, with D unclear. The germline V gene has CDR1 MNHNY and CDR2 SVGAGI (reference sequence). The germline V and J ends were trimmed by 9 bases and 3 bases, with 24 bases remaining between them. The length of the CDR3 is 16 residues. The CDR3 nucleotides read TGTGCCAGTCACCGGCGAGGCGGAAGACGAGGCTACGAGCAGTACTTC. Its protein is CASHRRGGRRGYEQYF.

CDR3 coding DNA: TGTGCCAGCAGCTTATCAAGCGCAGGGTATTTAGCCTACGAGCAGTACTTC. Protein product: CASSLSSAGYLAYEQYF. V gene TRBV7-6 combines with J gene TRBJ2-7; D possibly corresponds to TRBD1 (5 bases). Germline assignment: CDR1 SGHVS and CDR2 FNYEAQ. The V and J ends lost 2 bases and 2 bases respectively, with 19 bases between them. The CDR3 loop spans 17 amino acids. Drawing the rest from reference TRBV7-6 and TRBJ2-7, the complete variable domain is GAGVSQSPRYKVTKRGQDVALRCDPISGHVSLYWYRQALGQGPEFLTYFNYEAQQDKSGLPNDRFSAERPEGSISTLTIQRTEQRDSAMYRCASSLSSAGYLAYEQYFGPGTRLTVT.

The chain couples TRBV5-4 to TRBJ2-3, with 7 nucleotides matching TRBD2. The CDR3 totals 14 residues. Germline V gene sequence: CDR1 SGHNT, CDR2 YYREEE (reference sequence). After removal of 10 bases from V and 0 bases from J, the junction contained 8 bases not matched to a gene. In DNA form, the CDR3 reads TGTGCCTTTCAAGCGGGACTGAGCACAGATACGCAGTATTTT. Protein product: CAFQAGLSTDTQYF.